These T cell receptor beta chains were read from a single sample in a study of blood T cell repertoires in COVID-19. TCRdb's copy holds only in-frame clones and misses some; the assay was immunoSEQ multiplex PCR. Seen here are about 97,000 clones, around 80% observed once, and the top ten hold roughly a tenth. The specimen was peripheral blood. Receptors were obtained from a man in his 70s with acute or convalescent COVID-19. Each CDR3 is given with its conserved first and last residue. Fields, in order: J gene, clone size, D gene, V gene, CDR3 DNA, CDR3 protein. A D gene is named only where the DNA matches it firmly. Clone size is stated in some rows and not others, as once, few, many or a class when expanded.

>TRBJ2-7|NA|TRBD2|TRBV6-5
TGTGCCGCCCGGGGGGGATCCTCCTACGAGCAGTACTTC
CAARGGSSYEQYF
>TRBJ2-3|NA|TRBD2|TRBV5-1
TGCGCCAGCAGCCCGGAAAGCGGGAGGGGCGATACGCAGTATTTT
CASSPESGRGDTQYF
>TRBJ1-6|NA|TRBD1|TRBV5-6
TGTGCCAGCAGGTCGACAGGGTCCTCGGCCCTCCACTTT
CASRSTGSSALHF
>TRBJ1-5|once|TRBD1|TRBV18
TGTGCCAGCTCTTTTGGACAGGGGGGCCTTCTTTTT
CASSFGQGGLLF
>TRBJ2-3|NA|NA|TRBV3-1/TRBV3-2
TGTGCCAGCAGCCAACAAATCACTAGCACAGATACGCAGTATTTT
CASSQQITSTDTQYF
>TRBJ2-7|NA|TRBD2|TRBV4-1
TGCGCCAGCAGCCATGCCGGGACTAGCGGTTTCACCGAGCAGTACTTC
CASSHAGTSGFTEQYF
>TRBJ2-6|NA|NA|TRBV30
TGTGCCTGGAGGGGGCCTGGGGCCAACGTCCTGACTTTC
CAWRGPGANVLTF
>TRBJ2-5|few|TRBD2|TRBV7-9
TGTGCCAGCAGCTTCCCCGGGGGGATAGAGACCCAGTACTTC
CASSFPGGIETQYF
>TRBJ2-5|NA|TRBD1|TRBV27
TGTGCCAGCAGTTTAAGGGGGCCGGGAGAGACCCAGTACTTC
CASSLRGPGETQYF
>TRBJ1-3|NA|NA|TRBV18
TGTGCCAGCTCGCCTACTCCTGAGAGTAGTGGAAACACCATATATTTT
CASSPTPESSGNTIYF
>TRBJ1-5|NA|NA|TRBV5-8
TGTGCCAGCAGCTTATCAGGGATCCCCTCCCAGCATTTT
CASSLSGIPSQHF